This T cell receptor (beta chain) emerged from a study of tumor and adjacent non-tumor tissue in lung cancer. The CDR3 runs to 13 residues. V was trimmed by 1 base and J by 4 bases, leaving 7 bases between them. Germline lookup yields CDR1 SEHNR and CDR2 FQNEAQ (reference sequence). No cell sorting was done before RNA was extracted from the tissue. The normal lung tissue was taken more than 3 cm from the tumor edge. A few counts support this clonotype. TCRbeta libraries were built with three rounds of nested PCR, modified from ARM-PCR. TCRdb ran MiXCR on the multiplex PCR reads and lists one entry per CDR3 protein. The sample holds tens of thousands of distinct CDR3 sequences, roughly 80% seen once.

V is TRBV7-9 and J is TRBJ2-5, with D perhaps assigned TRBD1 or TRBD2 (5 bases each). The sequence was collected from a man in his 60s with non-small cell lung cancer. Material: distant non-tumor lung tissue. CDR3 sequence reads: CASSLGGLETQYF. CDR3 bases: TGTGCCAGCAGCTTAGGGGGGTTAGAGACCCAGTACTTC. The whole variable domain, remainder taken from reference TRBV7-9 and TRBJ2-5, is DTGVSQNPRHKITKRGQNVTFRCDPISEHNRLYWYRQTLGQGPEFLTYFQNEAQLEKSRLLSDRFSAERPKGSFSTLEIQRTEQGDSAMYLCASSLGGLETQYFGPGTRLLVL.